This T cell receptor beta chain was identified in a study of T cell responses to AZD1222 COVID-19 vaccine. The J segment lost 1 base and the V segment lost 3 bases, leaving 10 bases of the junction unmatched. This CDR3 has 17 residues. Looked up from germline, CDR1 is SGHRS and CDR2 is YFSETQ. In its sample, this clone was seen a few times. Its antigen is not identified. Broader study findings: CD4 TCRs linked to vaccination spanned spike, dominating at 160-218 and 743-854. Nearly half of the spike-specific TCRs reportedly recognize variant regions that carry no mutations. Clonal diversity may have been underestimated in mostly white British donors.

Clones were sequenced by immunoSEQ multiplex PCR, and TCRdb holds only the in-frame ones, with some missing. The data show about 110,000 clones, about 90% seen once. The chain employs TRBV5-1 and TRBJ1-2; 9 positions match TRBD1. The source of this sequence is an adult who received the AZD1222 COVID-19 vaccine. The source material was peripheral blood, sampled 28 days after the second AZD1222 dose. The CDR3 sequence: CASSWDRADQFNYGYTF. The CDR3 region has the DNA TGCGCCAGCAGCTGGGACAGGGCCGACCAGTTTAACTATGGCTACACCTTC.